The clone carrying this T cell receptor (beta chain) was observed many times. The junction shows a germline mismatch at one end, possibly a read error. This entry comes from a study of response to subunit inactivated influenza vaccine. TCRdb fed the RT-PCR reads into MiXCR, producing one record per CDR3 protein. The sample comprises about 570,000 distinct CDR3 sequences, approximately 10% of which are singletons, and approximately 9.9% rests with the top ten. The germline V gene has CDR1 MNHEY and CDR2 SVGEGT. The CDR3 runs 11 residues. These same data were also listed under a study on T cells expressing NK-cell markers. That paper notes: The TCR beta cDNA came from 5'RACE template switching with UMIs. Dominance of the CD3+CD56-NKG2C+ fraction by these clonotypes also held in several donors. Expanded clones of NKG2C+ T cells had an unclear HCMV specificity.

The source was PBMCs from blood, collected on the day of vaccination. The V gene is TRBV6-2 or TRBV6-3, the J gene TRBJ2-7; no firm D call. The clonotype comes from a man over 45 who received an inactivated influenza vaccine. CDR3: CASSDSYEQYF. In DNA, the CDR3 is TGTGCCAGCAGTGACTCCTACGAGCAGTACTTC.